This T cell receptor (beta chain) was identified during a study of identical twins. TCRdb reprocessed the 5' RACE reads with MiXCR, giving one entry per CDR3 protein. The sample contains fewer than 500,000 distinct CDR3 sequences, approximately 24% of which appear only once. The CDR3 extends over 14 amino acids. The V end lost 6 bases, the J end lost 0 bases, and 10 bases lay between the germline ends. This sample also belongs to another study, concerning T cells expressing NK-cell markers.

This sequence originates from a woman aged 18-35 years in good health. The sequencing sample was made of CD4+ T cells sorted from blood. V usage is TRBV12-3 or TRBV12-4 and J usage is TRBJ2-3, with TRBD2 as a possible D gene (5 bases). CDR3 in amino acids: CASSDRTSTDTQYF. The CDR3 DNA is TGTGCCAGCAGCGACCGGACTAGCACAGATACGCAGTATTTT.